This T cell receptor (beta chain) was documented in a study of blood T cell repertoires in COVID-19. About the study: Researchers got acute and convalescent COVID-19 samples from the United States, Italy and Spain.

Authors' analysis steps: The authors estimated nucleated cell counts from reference gene primer amplification. Sequenced by immunoSEQ multiplex PCR; TCRdb stores in-frame clones only, minus some. Clone size and the V and J calls come from that table; the DNA yielded D and trimming. The sample holds 77,000 or so clones, around two thirds seen once. From germline, CDR1 is SGDLS and CDR2 YYNGEE. The length of the CDR3 is 13 residues. V lost 3 bases and J 7 bases, leaving 8 bases between the germline ends. The TCR comes from a human donor with acute or convalescent COVID-19. The donor label of this sample is uncertain. This chain uses TRBV9 with TRBJ1-6; tentatively, D is TRBD1 (5 bases). Sequencing was carried out using peripheral blood. The CDR3 protein is CASSGEGNSPLHF. The DNA for the CDR3 is TGTGCCAGCAGCGGGGAGGGGAATTCACCCCTCCACTTT.